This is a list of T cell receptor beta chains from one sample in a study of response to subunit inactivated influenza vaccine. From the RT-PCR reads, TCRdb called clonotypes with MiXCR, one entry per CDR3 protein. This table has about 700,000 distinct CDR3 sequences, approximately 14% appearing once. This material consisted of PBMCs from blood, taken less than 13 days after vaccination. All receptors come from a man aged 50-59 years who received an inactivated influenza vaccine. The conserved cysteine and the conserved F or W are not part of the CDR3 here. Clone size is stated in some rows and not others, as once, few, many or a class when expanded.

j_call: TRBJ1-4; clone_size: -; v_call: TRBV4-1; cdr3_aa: ASSQGQGTGEKLF
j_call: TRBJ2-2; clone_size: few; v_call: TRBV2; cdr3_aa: ASSRTEGQTGELF
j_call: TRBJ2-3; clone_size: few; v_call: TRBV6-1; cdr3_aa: ASSAIGDTQY
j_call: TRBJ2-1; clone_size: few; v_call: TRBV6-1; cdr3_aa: ASSPLSRSSYNEQF
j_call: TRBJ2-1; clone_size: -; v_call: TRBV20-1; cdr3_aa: SAREQGFREQF
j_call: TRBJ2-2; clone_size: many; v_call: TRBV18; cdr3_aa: ASSPDRNTGELF
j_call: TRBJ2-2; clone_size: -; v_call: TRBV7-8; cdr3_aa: ASRLPGQGRTGELF
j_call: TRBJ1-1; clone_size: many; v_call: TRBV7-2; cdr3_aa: ASSLARGTEAF
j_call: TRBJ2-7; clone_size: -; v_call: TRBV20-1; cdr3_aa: SAGGSSGVYEQY
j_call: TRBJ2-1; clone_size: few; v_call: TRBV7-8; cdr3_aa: ASSLGQAGEQF
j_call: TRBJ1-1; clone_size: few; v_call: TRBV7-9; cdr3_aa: ASSYDSEAF
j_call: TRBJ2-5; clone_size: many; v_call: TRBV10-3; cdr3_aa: AISDPRAGVIQETQY
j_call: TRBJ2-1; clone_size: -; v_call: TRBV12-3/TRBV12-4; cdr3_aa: ASRSEPGLAGGKPYNEQF
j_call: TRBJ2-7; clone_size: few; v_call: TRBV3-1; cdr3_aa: ASSQGGSGRSKY
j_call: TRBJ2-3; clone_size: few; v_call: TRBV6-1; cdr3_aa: ASSEGLGDTQY
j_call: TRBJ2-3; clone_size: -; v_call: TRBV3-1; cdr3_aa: ASSHPTAGGPGDTQY
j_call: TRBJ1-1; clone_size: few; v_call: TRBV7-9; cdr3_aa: ASSLGDTNTEAF
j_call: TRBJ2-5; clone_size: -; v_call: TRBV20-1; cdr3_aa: SAGRTSEGAETQY
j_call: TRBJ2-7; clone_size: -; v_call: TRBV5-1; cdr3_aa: ASSLGPFQRYEQY
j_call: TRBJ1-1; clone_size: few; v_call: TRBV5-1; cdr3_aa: ASREMTMMGTEAF
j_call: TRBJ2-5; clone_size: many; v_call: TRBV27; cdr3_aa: ASSHGTHGETQY
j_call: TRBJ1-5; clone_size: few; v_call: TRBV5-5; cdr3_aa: ASSLAGGIQPQH
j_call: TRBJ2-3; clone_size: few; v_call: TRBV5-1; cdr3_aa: ASSISRGTDTQY
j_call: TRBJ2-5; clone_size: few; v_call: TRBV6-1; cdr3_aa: ASSTTGTEETQY
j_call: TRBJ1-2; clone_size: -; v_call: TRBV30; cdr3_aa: AWKTALYGYT
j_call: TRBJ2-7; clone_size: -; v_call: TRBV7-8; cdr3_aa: ASSLGLAGGGEQY
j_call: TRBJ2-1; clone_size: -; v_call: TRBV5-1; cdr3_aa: ASSSGLAWGTGNNEQF
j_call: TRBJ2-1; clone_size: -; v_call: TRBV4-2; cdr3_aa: ASSQGSGGGEQF
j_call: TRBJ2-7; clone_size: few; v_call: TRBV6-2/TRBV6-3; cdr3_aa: ASSYASVFGPSLSSYEQY
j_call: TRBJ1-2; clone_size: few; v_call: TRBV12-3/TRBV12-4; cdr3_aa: ASSPGTGKGYT
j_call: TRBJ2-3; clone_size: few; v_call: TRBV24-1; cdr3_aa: ATSDTGTSDTQY
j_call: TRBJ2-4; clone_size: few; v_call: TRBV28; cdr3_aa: ATGLPGAKNIQY
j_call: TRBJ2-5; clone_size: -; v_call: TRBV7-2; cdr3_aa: ASSGQARVETQY
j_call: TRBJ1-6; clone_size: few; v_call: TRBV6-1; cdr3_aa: ASTPRINSPLH
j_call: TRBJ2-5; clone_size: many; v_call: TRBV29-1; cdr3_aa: SVETSSGQETQY
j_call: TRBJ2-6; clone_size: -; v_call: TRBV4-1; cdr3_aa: ASSQIPGANVLT
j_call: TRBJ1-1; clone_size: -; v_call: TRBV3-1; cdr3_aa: ASSQEDRNTEAF
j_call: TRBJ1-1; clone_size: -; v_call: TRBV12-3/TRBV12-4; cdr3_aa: ASSPQVMNTEAF
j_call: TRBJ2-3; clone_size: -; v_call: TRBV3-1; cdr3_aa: ASSRRGGPSVTDTQY
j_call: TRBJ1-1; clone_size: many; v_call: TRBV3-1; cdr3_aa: ASSPLGVSTEAF
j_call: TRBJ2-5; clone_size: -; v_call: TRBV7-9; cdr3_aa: PSSLVGSRETQY
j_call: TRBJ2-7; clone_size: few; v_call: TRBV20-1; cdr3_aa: SARPPGHSYEQY
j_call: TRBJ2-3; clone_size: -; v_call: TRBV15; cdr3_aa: ATSRGEEVETQY
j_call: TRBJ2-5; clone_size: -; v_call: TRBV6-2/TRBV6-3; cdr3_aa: ASSRTVHGQY
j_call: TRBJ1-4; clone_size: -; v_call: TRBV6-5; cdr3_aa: ASSYVGPNEKLF
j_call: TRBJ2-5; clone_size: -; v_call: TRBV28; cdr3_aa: ASRTGAETQY
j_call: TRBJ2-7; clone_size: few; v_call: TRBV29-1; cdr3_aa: SVEDRGQGDEQY